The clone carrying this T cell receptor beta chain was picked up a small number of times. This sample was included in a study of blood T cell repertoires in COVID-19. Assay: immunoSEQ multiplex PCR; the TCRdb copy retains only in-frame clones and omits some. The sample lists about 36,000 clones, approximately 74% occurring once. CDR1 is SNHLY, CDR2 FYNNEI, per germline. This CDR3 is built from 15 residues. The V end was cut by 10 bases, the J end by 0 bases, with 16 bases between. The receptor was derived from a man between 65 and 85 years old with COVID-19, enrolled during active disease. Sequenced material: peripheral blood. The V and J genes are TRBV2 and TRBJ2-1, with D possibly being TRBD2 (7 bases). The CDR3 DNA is TGTGCCAATGAGGGGGGGGCGAGCTCCTACAATGAGCAGTTCTTC. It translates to CANEGGASSYNEQFF.